These 30 T cell receptor beta chains came from one sample sequenced in a study of T cell repertoires in cytomegalovirus infection. TCRdb analysed the reads with MiXCR anew, one entry per CDR3 protein. The sample has some 680,000 distinct CDR3 sequences, roughly a third seen once. Specimen: PBMCs. These receptor sequences come from a human donor in good health (CMV status not recorded). Some clones in this sample may be carry-over from other donors' samples.

The genes are TRBV3-1 and TRBJ2-5, with D perhaps TRBD1 (6 bases). Trimming took 4 bases from V and 4 from J, leaving 13 bases between them. The CDR3 loop spans 14 amino acids. Looked up from germline, CDR1 is LGHDT and CDR2 is YNNKEL (reference sequence). As DNA, the CDR3 is TGTGCCAGCAGCCTCAGCAGGGGTGGAGAGACCCAGTACTTC. Its translation is CASSLSRGGETQYF.

On this clonotype itself: The junction and the germline gene differ at one end; a read error may be behind it. The chain joins TRBV11-2 to TRBJ1-3; 8 nucleotides match TRBD1. The CDR3 contains 15 residues. CDR1 is SGHAT and CDR2 is FQNNGV in the germline V gene. Here the CDR3 reads CASTYQGAAGNTVYF. As DNA, the CDR3 is TGTGCCAGCACTTATCAGGGGGCGGCGGGAAACACCGTATATTTT.

The J gene is TRBJ1-5, the V gene TRBV28; D gene ambiguous. V gave up 7 bases and J gave up 0 bases, with 16 bases separating them. Germline V lookup: CDR1 MDHEN, CDR2 SYDVKM. This CDR3 comprises 16 residues. The CDR3 DNA reads as TGTGCCAGCACCCGCCCGGGAGGGATTAGCAATCAGCCCCAGCATTTT. Translated, it gives CASTRPGGISNQPQHF.

This clonotype was recorded at least ten times. The genes are TRBV7-2 and TRBJ1-1; 8 bases are shared with TRBD1. CDR3 length equals 15 residues. V gave up 0 bases and J gave up 4 bases; unmatched junction bases: 4. Germline V CDR1 and CDR2: SGHTA, FQGNSA. CDR3 in amino acids: CASSLAQGAGTEAFF. The CDR3, as DNA: TGTGCCAGCAGCTTAGCGCAGGGGGCTGGCACTGAAGCTTTCTTT.

V is TRBV2 and J is TRBJ1-5; TRBD1 is a possible D gene (5 bases). The V gene's germline CDR1 is SNHLY and CDR2 FYNNEI. The CDR3 spans 17 residues. Trimming took off 5 bases at V and 4 bases at J, with 21 bases between the two ends. CDR3 sequence reads: CASSKFLSGEGNQPQHF. The CDR3 coding sequence is TGTGCCAGCAGTAAATTTTTATCGGGTGAGGGGAATCAGCCCCAGCATTTT.

In this sample, this clonotype turned up a few times. This sequence joins TRBV4-2 and TRBJ1-1; D is ambiguous. The length of the CDR3 is 14 residues. Germline assignment: CDR1 LGHNA and CDR2 YNFKEQ. Trimming stripped 2 bases from V and 3 bases from J, with 10 bases between. The CDR3 DNA sequence: TGTGCCAGCAGCCAACCCATGGAATACACTGAAGCTTTCTTT. Translating it yields CASSQPMEYTEAFF.

This chain uses TRBV5-6 with TRBJ2-1, with 8 bases that match TRBD2. The V gene's germline CDR1 is SGHDT and CDR2 YYEEEE. The CDR3 is 13 residues long. V dropped 2 bases and J dropped 9; count of bases not matched to a gene: 4. CDR3 sequence (DNA): TGTGCCAGCAGCTTCATAGCGGGGACTGAGCAGTTCTTC. Translated: CASSFIAGTEQFF.

This clonotype was seen only a few times. J is TRBJ1-1 and V is TRBV5-1; a possible D gene is TRBD1 (5 bases). Germline V lookup: CDR1 SGHRS, CDR2 YFSETQ. Trimming removed 4 bases from V and 0 bases from J, with 13 bases in between. The length of the CDR3 is 15 residues. The CDR3 region has the DNA TGCGCCAGCAGCACTCAGACAGATATGAACACTGAAGCTTTCTTT. Translating gives CASSTQTDMNTEAFF.

CDR3 in amino acids: CASSLANGVAFF. The CDR3 nucleotides read TGTGCCAGCAGCTTGGCTAATGGGGTAGCTTTCTTT. This chain links TRBV5-6 with TRBJ1-1; D remains ambiguous. The germline V gene encodes CDR1 SGHDT and CDR2 YYEEEE. V lost 0 bases and J lost 10, with 10 bases in between. CDR3 size: 12 residues.

This clonotype has a handful of counts. The gene calls are TRBV20-1 and TRBJ2-7; TRBD1 is a possible D gene (5 bases). Trimming cost V 6 bases and J 6 bases, with 9 bases left between them. The CDR3 runs to 10 residues. Looked up from germline, CDR1 is DFQATT and CDR2 is SNEGSKA (reference sequence). The CDR3 DNA follows: TGCAGTGCGATCAGGGTCGAGCAGTACTTC. It specifies CSAIRVEQYF.

Of note for this clonotype: This may be a read error: a much more frequent sequence differs by one nucleotide. Lacking the conserved final phenylalanine or tryptophan, this CDR3 likely reflects a read error. The CDR3: CASSLLSQETQYL. In nucleotides, the CDR3 is TGTGCCAGCAGCTTACTATCACAAGAGACCCAGTACCTC. V and J are TRBV7-2 and TRBJ2-5; D is ambiguous. The ends were cut back, 2 bases at V and 2 bases at J, with 6 bases in the middle. CDR1 and CDR2 from the germline V gene are SGHTA and FQGNSA. This CDR3 has 13 residues.

This chain joins TRBV20-1 and TRBJ1-5; D not certain. The CDR3 is made up of 14 amino acids. The ends were cut back, 8 bases at V and 6 bases at J, with 20 bases in the middle. CDR1 and CDR2 (germline): DFQATT, SNEGSKA (reference sequence). Here the CDR3 DNA reads TGCAGTTCTCGCCGTACTCTTGGTGCTCAGCCCCAGCATTTT. Translation: CSSRRTLGAQPQHF.

This clonotype was observed at least ten times. J is TRBJ2-3 and V is TRBV7-8, with D perhaps TRBD1 (6 bases). Per the germline V gene, CDR1 is SGHVS and CDR2 is FQNEAQ. V lost 1 base, J lost 1 base, and 15 bases lay in between. This CDR3 has 17 amino acids. The CDR3 DNA is TGTGCCAGCAGCTTAGAACAGGGATTCGTCCGCACAGATACGCAGTATTTT. This sequence encodes CASSLEQGFVRTDTQYF.

The rearrangement joins TRBV29-1 to TRBJ1-2, with 7 bases that match TRBD1. Trimming took 4 bases from V and 8 from J; bases not matched to a gene: 7. CDR1 is SQVTM and CDR2 is ANQGSEA in the germline V gene. The CDR3 totals 12 residues. This CDR3 is CSVVGGAWGYTF. As DNA, the CDR3 is TGCAGCGTTGTAGGGGGCGCCTGGGGCTACACCTTC. The full variable domain, rest sourced from reference TRBV29-1 and TRBJ1-2, is SAVISQKPSRDICQRGTSLTIQCQVDSQVTMMFWYRQQPGQSLTLIATANQGSEATYESGFVIDKFPISRPNLTFSTLTVSNMSPEDSSIYLCSVVGGAWGYTFGSGTRLTVV.

This clonotype was detected only a few times. This rearrangement joins TRBV5-1 to TRBJ1-4, with 9 bases matching TRBD1. Germline V gene sequence: CDR1 SGHRS, CDR2 YFSETQ. This CDR3 has 16 residues. Germline trimming cut 7 bases from V and 8 bases from J; bases unmatched to any gene: 15. CDR3 coding DNA: TGCGCCAGCGGGCCAGGAACAGGGGGCCTAAGAGAAAAACTGTTTTTT. Translation: CASGPGTGGLREKLFF.

The rearrangement links TRBV20-1 to TRBJ2-3; 9 bases map to TRBD2. The CDR3 covers 17 residues. The germline gives CDR1 DFQATT, CDR2 SNEGSKA (reference sequence). Trimming took 1 base from V and 4 from J; bases not matched to a gene: 12. In DNA, the CDR3 is TGCAGTGCTAGAGGTTTATTCGTTAGCGGGAGCCCAGATACGCAGTATTTT. Translated, it gives CSARGLFVSGSPDTQYF.

This clonotype has at least ten counts. The gene calls are TRBV6-6 and TRBJ1-6, with D uncertain. This CDR3 is built from 19 residues. V was clipped by 2 bases and J by 0 bases, with 17 bases between them. The germline CDR1 and CDR2 sequences are MNHNY and SVGAGI (reference sequence). The CDR3 spells CASSYGVGSTSSYNSPLHF. The CDR3 DNA is TGTGCCAGCAGTTACGGCGTCGGGTCCACGAGCTCCTATAATTCACCCCTCCACTTT.

This clonotype has only one observation. The rearrangement joins TRBV28 to TRBJ1-6; D remains unclear. The germline V gene has CDR1 MDHEN and CDR2 SYDVKM. V lost 2 bases and J lost 9, with 14 bases in between. CDR3 length: 15 amino acids. DNA for the CDR3: TGTGCCAGCAGTTTAGAACAGAACGGGGTTTCACCCCTCCACTTT. Its protein is CASSLEQNGVSPLHF.

Only a few counts were recorded for this clonotype. The V call is TRBV28, the J call TRBJ2-3, with D perhaps assigned TRBD1 or TRBD2 (5 bases each). The CDR3 is 14 amino acids. The V and J ends lost 2 bases and 4 bases respectively, with 10 bases between them. The germline V gene has CDR1 MDHEN and CDR2 SYDVKM. CDR3 in DNA: TGTGCCAGCAGTTTACCCGGGACGGCAGATACGCAGTATTTT. Translation: CASSLPGTADTQYF.

The chain employs TRBV28 and TRBJ1-2; D perhaps matches TRBD1 (6 bases). The CDR3 spans 13 residues. The germline CDR1 and CDR2 sequences are MDHEN and SYDVKM. The V gene lost 8 bases and the J gene lost 10 bases, with 20 bases spanning the gap. Here the CDR3 DNA reads TGTGCCAGCGGGGCCCGCAGGGGTGATGTCTACACCTTC. Amino acid sequence: CASGARRGDVYTF.

A few counts support this clonotype. V gene TRBV6-6 combines with J gene TRBJ2-3, with TRBD2 as a possible D gene (6 bases). Germline V CDR1 and CDR2: MNHNY, SVGAGI (reference sequence). This CDR3 region has 17 residues. Trimming stripped 2 bases from V and 1 base from J, with 16 bases between. CDR3 nucleotides: TGTGCCAGCAGTTACACGGCACTAGCAGAGGGCACAGATACGCAGTATTTT. Protein product: CASSYTALAEGTDTQYF.

As concerns this clonotype: Relative to the germline gene, one junction end is altered; a read error may explain this. The DNA of the CDR3 is TGTGCCAGCAGCGGGACAGCTTTAGAGAACCCTGAAGCTTTCTTT. Translating gives CASSGTALENPEAFF. This chain connects TRBV7-9 to TRBJ1-1; 7 bases agree with TRBD1. Germline V gene sequence: CDR1 SEHNR, CDR2 FQNEAQ (reference sequence). This CDR3 comprises 15 residues.

The chain is built from TRBV12-3 or TRBV12-4 and TRBJ2-3, with a possible D match to TRBD2 (5 bases). This CDR3 is built from 13 residues. V lost 6 bases to trimming and J lost 10 bases, with 17 bases between them. DNA of the CDR3: TGTGCCAGCAGCCCCCGGGGTGAGGGCGCGCAGTATTTT. This codes for CASSPRGEGAQYF.

This clonotype was seen a few times. This sequence joins TRBV20-1 and TRBJ2-5; the match to TRBD1 covers 7 bases. Germline V lookup: CDR1 DFQATT, CDR2 SNEGSKA (reference sequence). V was pared by 0 bases and J by 5 bases, with 9 bases of the junction left unmatched. The CDR3 is 15 residues long. CDR3 sequence reads: CSARDLGGDAETQYF. In nucleotides, the CDR3 is TGCAGTGCTAGAGATCTAGGGGGCGACGCCGAGACCCAGTACTTC.

The chain carries TRBV7-9 and TRBJ2-1; D ambiguous. The CDR3 extends over 13 amino acids. V lost 1 base to trimming and J lost 8 bases, with 9 bases between them. Per the germline V gene, CDR1 is SEHNR and CDR2 is FQNEAQ (reference sequence). The CDR3 coding sequence is TGTGCCAGCAGCTTAGACCTAGTCCATGAGCAGTTCTTC. The encoded protein is CASSLDLVHEQFF. Supplemented by reference TRBV7-9 and TRBJ2-1, the full variable domain reads DTGVSQNPRHKITKRGQNVTFRCDPISEHNRLYWYRQTLGQGPEFLTYFQNEAQLEKSRLLSDRFSAERPKGSFSTLEIQRTEQGDSAMYLCASSLDLVHEQFFGPGTRLTVL.

This rearrangement joins TRBV2 to TRBJ2-3, with D tentatively TRBD2 (5 bases). The V gene's germline CDR1 is SNHLY and CDR2 FYNNEI. The V and J ends lost 8 bases and 0 bases respectively, with 15 bases between them. The CDR3 consists of 15 residues. CDR3 amino acids: CASSGLATSTDTQYF. The CDR3 DNA follows: TGTGCCAGCTCTGGACTCGCCACTAGCACAGATACGCAGTATTTT.

The chain links TRBV6-6 to TRBJ2-1, with TRBD2 identical over 7 bases. The CDR3 extends over 15 amino acids. V lost 8 bases to trimming and J lost 0 bases; unmatched junction nucleotides: 7. Germline CDR1 is MNHNY and CDR2 is SVGAGI (reference sequence). DNA of the CDR3: TGTGCCAGCGGAACGGGGGGTCGCTCCTACAATGAGCAGTTCTTC. This encodes CASGTGGRSYNEQFF.

This chain uses TRBV19 with TRBJ1-1; 7 bases line up with TRBD1. Germline V gene data show CDR1 as LNHDA and CDR2 as SQIVND (reference sequence). The V gene end was trimmed by 7 bases and the J gene end by 4 bases; junction bases not matched to a gene: 3. This CDR3 has 12 residues. CDR3 DNA sequence: TGTGCCAGTAATAACAGGGGCACTGAAGCTTTCTTT. It encodes CASNNRGTEAFF.

This clonotype came up a few times. The chain couples TRBV6-5 to TRBJ1-1, with a possible D match to TRBD1 (5 bases). The CDR3 sequence is 13 residues long. Trimming left V 2 bases short and J 4 bases short, with 8 bases between. The germline V gene encodes CDR1 MNHEY and CDR2 SVGAGI. CDR3 residues: CASSYERGTEAFF. The CDR3 nucleotides are TGTGCCAGCAGTTACGAGAGGGGCACTGAAGCTTTCTTT.

This clonotype came up a few times. This chain uses TRBV4-1 with TRBJ1-1; TRBD1 might be the D (5 bases). This CDR3 is built from 18 residues. With 1 base removed from V and 0 bases from J, the gap between germline ends came to 18 bases. Germline V gene lookup returns CDR1 MGHRA and CDR2 YSYEKL. In DNA, the CDR3 is TGCGCCAGCAGCCAAGGGTCAGGGAGATCCGTTATGAACACTGAAGCTTTCTTT. Its protein product is CASSQGSGRSVMNTEAFF.